Following are 14 T cell receptor beta chains from one sample sequenced in a study of CD8+ T cells in alopecia areata. Extraction and reverse transcription of RNA yielded cDNA as the sequencing template. The repertoire was sequenced with immunoSEQ multiplex PCR; TCRdb's copy has only in-frame clones and lacks some. The sample records 95,000 to 150,000 clones, 53% being singletons. Noted treatment: oral pan-JAK inhibitor, 5-10 mg twice daily. Source: CD4+ T cells sorted from blood, taken at week 4, from a patient treated with tofacitinib. Every receptor here comes from a human donor with alopecia areata.

This chain connects TRBV9 to TRBJ1-2; 9 bases fit TRBD1. CDR3 size: 14 residues. The V gene's germline CDR1 is SGDLS and CDR2 YYNGEE. With V trimmed by 4 bases and J by 3 bases, 4 bases remained unmatched. CDR3 sequence (DNA): TGTGCCAGCAGCCCGGGACAGGGTGACTATGGCTACACCTTC. This encodes CASSPGQGDYGYTF.

The chain employs TRBV4-1 and TRBJ1-2; a weak D match, TRBD1 (5 bases). Per germline, CDR1 MGHRA and CDR2 YSYEKL. The germline V and J ends were trimmed by 3 bases and 5 bases, with 13 bases remaining between them. The CDR3 loop spans 14 amino acids. The CDR3 DNA reads TGCGCCAGCAGCCATCCCCCGCAGGGTTATGGCTACACCTTC. Protein product: CASSHPPQGYGYTF.

The chain is built from TRBV5-6 and TRBJ1-1; D possibly corresponds to TRBD1 (5 bases). The CDR3 has 13 residues. Trimming cost V 3 bases and J 6 bases, with 12 bases left between them. Germline V gives CDR1 SGHDT, CDR2 YYEEEE. The CDR3 loop is CASSWEQASEAFF. In nucleotides, the CDR3 is TGTGCCAGCAGCTGGGAACAGGCCTCTGAAGCTTTCTTT. The whole variable domain, remainder taken from reference TRBV5-6 and TRBJ1-1, is DAGVTQSPTHLIKTRGQQVTLRCSPKSGHDTVSWYQQALGQGPQFIFQYYEEEERQRGNFPDRFSGHQFPNYSSELNVNALLLGDSALYLCASSWEQASEAFFGQGTRLTVV.

The chain joins TRBV7-9 to TRBJ2-1, with D possibly called TRBD1 or TRBD2 (5 bases each). The germline V gene encodes CDR1 SEHNR and CDR2 FQNEAQ (reference sequence). This CDR3 region has 17 residues. V was cut by 6 bases and J by 0 bases, with 18 bases left in between. The chain's CDR3 is CASRSPGPQSSYNEQFF. For the CDR3, the DNA is TGTGCCAGCAGGTCTCCGGGACCCCAGAGCTCCTACAATGAGCAGTTCTTC.

CDR3 sequence (DNA): TGTGCCAGCAGCCCGACGCCTACTGATGGCTACACCTTC. Translation: CASSPTPTDGYTF. The chain is built from TRBV7-9 and TRBJ1-2, with D unclear. The V and J ends lost 5 bases and 6 bases respectively, with 13 bases between them. Germline CDR1 and CDR2: SEHNR and FQNEAQ (reference sequence). The CDR3 runs to 13 residues.

The table lists this clone with a few counts. V is TRBV7-2 and J is TRBJ1-2, with D unclear. The CDR3 consists of 12 residues. V gave up 3 bases and J gave up 3 bases, with 5 bases separating them. CDR1 SGHTA and CDR2 FQGNSA come from the germline V gene. CDR3 in amino acids: CASSFTDYGYTF. The CDR3 DNA sequence: TGTGCCAGCAGCTTCACAGACTATGGCTACACCTTC.

This clone was picked up a small number of times. V usage is TRBV11-2 and J usage is TRBJ1-1; D is unresolved. The V and J ends lost 8 bases and 2 bases respectively, with 12 bases between them. Germline V gives CDR1 SGHAT, CDR2 FQNNGV. This CDR3 spans 13 amino acids. The CDR3 DNA sequence: TGTGCCAGCGTCTCGAGGTTAAACACTGAAGCTTTCTTT. This gives the protein CASVSRLNTEAFF.

The chain employs TRBV7-3 and TRBJ2-5; D possibly corresponds to TRBD1 (6 bases). Trimming shortened V by 6 bases and J by 0 bases, and 11 bases separated the two germline ends. This CDR3 spans 14 amino acids. The germline V gene has CDR1 SGHTA and CDR2 FQGTGA. In DNA, the CDR3 is TGTGCCAGCAGTAAAGGACAGAACCAAGAGACCCAGTACTTC. Protein sequence: CASSKGQNQETQYF.

This clone was picked up a small number of times. The rearrangement joins TRBV7-9 to TRBJ2-1; D ambiguous. Germline lookup yields CDR1 SEHNR and CDR2 FQNEAQ (reference sequence). V was trimmed by 5 bases and J by 11 bases, leaving 10 bases between them. CDR3 length: 11 residues. The CDR3 DNA reads as TGTGCCAGCAGCGTCATGGATAAGCAGTTCTTC. This gives the protein CASSVMDKQFF.

This rearrangement joins TRBV2 to TRBJ1-2, with 8 bases fitting TRBD1. The CDR3 has 13 residues. After removal of 6 bases from V and 3 bases from J, the junction contained 3 bases not matched to a gene. The germline CDR1 and CDR2 sequences are SNHLY and FYNNEI. Written as DNA, the CDR3 is TGTGCCAGCAGGTCGGACAGGGACTATGGCTACACCTTC. This encodes CASRSDRDYGYTF.

This clone turned up a few times. This chain links TRBV7-9 with TRBJ2-7; D is uncertain. Trimming pared 1 base from V and 0 bases from J, leaving 7 bases between. The CDR3 has 14 amino acids. CDR1 is SEHNR and CDR2 is FQNEAQ in the germline V gene (reference sequence). Written as DNA, the CDR3 is TGTGCCAGCAGCTTAGACACCCGCTCCTACGAGCAGTACTTC. It codes for CASSLDTRSYEQYF.

This clone was seen only a few times. This chain uses TRBV6-6 with TRBJ1-1; no clear D gene. The ends were cut back, 0 bases at V and 7 bases at J, with 9 bases in the middle. CDR3 length: 13 residues. CDR1 and CDR2 (germline): MNHNY, SVGAGI (reference sequence). The chain's CDR3 is CASSYSSTGEAFF. The CDR3 DNA sequence: TGTGCCAGCAGTTACTCGTCTACGGGTGAAGCTTTCTTT.

V gene TRBV30 combines with J gene TRBJ1-5, with TRBD1 matching over 9 bases. J was trimmed by 7 bases and V by 4 bases; bases with no gene match: 5. The length of the CDR3 is 13 residues. The V gene's germline CDR1 is GTSNPN and CDR2 SVGIG (reference sequence). The CDR3 reads CAWMRGQGQPQHF. As DNA, the CDR3 is TGTGCCTGGATGCGGGGACAGGGACAGCCCCAGCATTTT.

The V gene is TRBV9, the J gene TRBJ2-1; 7 bases map to TRBD2. The ends lost 0 bases at V and 4 bases at J; junction bases unmatched: 4. This CDR3 region has 15 residues. CDR1 and CDR2 (germline): SGDLS, YYNGEE. The CDR3 loop is CASSVEGGAYNEQFF. As DNA, the CDR3 is TGTGCCAGCAGCGTAGAGGGAGGGGCGTACAATGAGCAGTTCTTC.